These 25 T cell receptor beta chains share one sample of origin, sequenced in a study of blood T cell repertoires in COVID-19. Data came from immunoSEQ multiplex PCR; TCRdb stores just in-frame clones and leaves some out. Found here are 75,000 to 90,000 clones, around four fifths of them singletons; the top ten hold approximately 10%. The sequenced sample was peripheral blood. Receptors were obtained from a human donor in a cohort sampled during active COVID-19.

This chain joins TRBV5-1 and TRBJ2-7; 9 bases map to TRBD1. The CDR3 runs to 15 residues. With 1 base clipped from V and 7 bases from J, the junction kept 9 bases outside the gene matches. Germline values: CDR1 SGHRS, CDR2 YFSETQ. CDR3 in amino acids: CASSLRDRADGEQYF. CDR3 coding DNA: TGCGCCAGCAGCTTGAGGGACAGGGCGGATGGGGAGCAGTACTTC.

The chain uses TRBV4-3 and TRBJ2-1, with TRBD2 as a possible D gene (5 bases). The CDR3 loop spans 13 amino acids. V lost 4 bases to trimming and J lost 7 bases, with 11 bases between them. Germline V lookup: CDR1 LGHNA, CDR2 YSLEER. In nucleotides, the CDR3 is TGCGCCAGCAGCCCCATAGAGGGAAATGAGCAGTTCTTC. Translating it yields CASSPIEGNEQFF.

The rearrangement joins TRBV6-5 to TRBJ2-7, with 12 bases aligning to TRBD1. Germline V gene sequence: CDR1 MNHEY, CDR2 SVGAGI. V shed 5 bases, J shed 5 bases, and the junction held 4 bases outside the gene matches. CDR3 length: 14 residues. The CDR3 sequence: CASSRGTGGNEQYF. As DNA, the CDR3 is TGTGCCAGCAGTCGGGGGACAGGGGGCAACGAGCAGTACTTC.

The chain links TRBV7-3 to TRBJ2-1, with 11 positions matching TRBD2. The junction had 19 bases not matched to a gene; V was cut back by 5 bases and J by 4 bases. This CDR3 is built from 20 residues. Per the germline V gene, CDR1 is SGHTA and CDR2 is FQGTGA. For the CDR3, the DNA is TGTGCCAGCAGCCCGGGGACTAGCGGAGACCCAGTCGGTAGATACAATGAGCAGTTCTTC. This encodes CASSPGTSGDPVGRYNEQFF.

The count of this clone is one. The chain couples TRBV11-3 to TRBJ2-5; D is undetermined. This CDR3 spans 13 amino acids. The V gene's germline CDR1 is SGHNT and CDR2 YENEEA. V lost 5 bases to trimming and J lost 2 bases, with 9 bases between them. CDR3 coding DNA: TGTGCCAGCAGCGTTAGTACGCAAGAGACCCAGTACTTC. Residues: CASSVSTQETQYF.

J is TRBJ2-2 and V is TRBV5-1; 7 nucleotides match TRBD1. This CDR3 is 15 amino acids long. V shed 6 bases and J 0 bases; nucleotides not matched to a gene: 5. Germline CDR1 is SGHRS and CDR2 is YFSETQ. The CDR3 here is CASTLDRPNTGELFF. DNA of the CDR3: TGCGCCAGCACTTTGGACAGGCCGAACACCGGGGAGCTGTTTTTT.

The CDR3: CASSRQGNTEAFF. Here the CDR3 DNA reads TGTGCCAGTAGTAGACAGGGTAACACTGAAGCTTTCTTT. V is TRBV19 and J is TRBJ1-1; 7 nucleotides align to TRBD1. Germline V lookup: CDR1 LNHDA, CDR2 SQIVND (reference sequence). The V segment lost 4 bases and the J segment 2 bases; nucleotides outside the gene matches: 1. The CDR3 runs 13 residues.

J is TRBJ2-7 and V is TRBV5-1, with 11 bases fitting TRBD1. Germline-derived CDR1 and CDR2 are SGHRS and YFSETQ. V lost 0 bases and J lost 5; bases outside the gene matches: 1. The length of the CDR3 is 14 residues. The CDR3 DNA sequence: TGCGCCAGCAGCTTGGGGACAGGGGGCCACGAGCAGTACTTC. Protein product: CASSLGTGGHEQYF.

The count of this clone is one. The chain employs TRBV7-8 and TRBJ1-2; 8 bases align to TRBD1. With V trimmed by 1 base and J by 8 bases, 6 bases remained unmatched. The CDR3 spans 14 residues. Germline V gene lookup returns CDR1 SGHVS and CDR2 FQNEAQ. The CDR3 DNA is TGTGCCAGCAGCTTAGTCGGACAGGGTGGCGGCTACACCTTC. As protein: CASSLVGQGGGYTF.

The chain combines TRBV5-1 with TRBJ2-2; a weak D match, TRBD1 (6 bases). This CDR3 has 16 amino acids. Trimming left V 3 bases short and J 3 bases short, with 15 bases between. The germline V gene encodes CDR1 SGHRS and CDR2 YFSETQ. This CDR3 is CASSSPFAGDTGELFF. DNA for the CDR3: TGCGCCAGCAGCTCGCCTTTCGCAGGGGACACCGGGGAGCTGTTTTTT. Variable domain in full (rest from reference TRBV5-1 and TRBJ2-2): KAGVTQTPRYLIKTRGQQVTLSCSPISGHRSVSWYQQTPGQGLQFLFEYFSETQRNKGNFPGRFSGRQFSNSRSEMNVSTLELGDSALYLCASSSPFAGDTGELFFGEGSRLTVL.

This rearrangement joins TRBV10-2 to TRBJ2-6, with a possible D match to TRBD1 (6 bases). Germline V gene data show CDR1 as WSHSY and CDR2 as SAAADI. CDR3 length: 17 amino acids. Trimming took 3 bases from V and 4 from J, leaving 16 bases between them. The CDR3 loop reads CASSDKQGATGANVLTF. DNA for the CDR3: TGCGCCAGCAGTGATAAACAGGGTGCGACCGGGGCCAACGTCCTGACTTTC.

The rearrangement joins TRBV28 to TRBJ1-6; 9 bases match TRBD1. CDR1 MDHEN and CDR2 SYDVKM come from the germline V gene. The CDR3 has 14 amino acids. The J segment lost 7 bases and the V segment lost 7 bases, leaving 5 bases of the junction unmatched. The CDR3 here is CASNPDRGNSPLHF. As DNA, the CDR3 is TGTGCCAGCAACCCGGACAGGGGCAATTCACCCCTCCACTTT. The whole variable domain, filled in from reference TRBV28 and TRBJ1-6, reads DVKVTQSSRYLVKRTGEKVFLECVQDMDHENMFWYRQDPGLGLRLIYFSYDVKMKEKGDIPEGYSVSREKKERFSLILESASTNQTSMYLCASNPDRGNSPLHFGNGTRLTVT.

The chain is built from TRBV7-8 and TRBJ2-7; the D gene is possibly TRBD1 (5 bases). The germline V and J ends were trimmed by 1 base and 0 bases, with 7 bases remaining between them. Looked up from germline, CDR1 is SGHVS and CDR2 is FQNEAQ. The CDR3 length is 14 residues. The CDR3 loop reads CASSLGQYSYEQYF. The CDR3, as DNA: TGTGCCAGCAGCTTAGGACAGTACTCCTACGAGCAGTACTTC.

This clone has just one count. This chain links TRBV7-2 with TRBJ2-3; D unclear. The CDR3 is made up of 14 amino acids. Per the germline V gene, CDR1 is SGHTA and CDR2 is FQGNSA. Trimming stripped 1 base from V and 0 bases from J, with 5 bases between. CDR3 amino acids: CASSLDTSTDTQYF. For the CDR3, the DNA is TGTGCCAGCAGCTTAGATACTAGCACAGATACGCAGTATTTT.

The chain uses TRBV5-1 and TRBJ2-3, with 7 nucleotides matching TRBD2. Germline CDR1 SGHRS, CDR2 YFSETQ. After removal of 4 bases from V and 1 base from J, the junction contained 9 bases not matched to a gene. This CDR3 contains 16 residues. The CDR3 DNA follows: TGCGCCAGCAGCGTACCGCGGGGAGGGGGCACAGATACGCAGTATTTT. Its protein is CASSVPRGGGTDTQYF.

This clone was counted a single time. The V gene is TRBV7-9, the J gene TRBJ2-3; no firm D call. This CDR3 region has 15 residues. With 3 bases removed from V and 0 bases from J, the gap between germline ends came to 10 bases. Germline V gene lookup returns CDR1 SEHNR and CDR2 FQNEAQ (reference sequence). CDR3 in DNA: TGTGCCAGCAGCTTTGGCGGCTACAGCACAGATACGCAGTATTTT. It is translated as CASSFGGYSTDTQYF.

The chain couples TRBV6-2 or TRBV6-3 to TRBJ1-1; possible D gene TRBD1, 5 bases. Trimming pared 4 bases from V and 1 base from J, leaving 10 bases between. Germline V CDR1 and CDR2: MNHEY, SVGEGT. The CDR3 is 14 residues long. The CDR3 coding sequence is TGTGCCAGCAGTTCGCAGGACAAGAACACTGAAGCTTTCTTT. Amino acids: CASSSQDKNTEAFF.

V gene TRBV2 combines with J gene TRBJ2-1; TRBD2 matches 8 bases. The CDR3 sequence is 17 residues long. V lost 5 bases and J lost 6; bases outside the gene matches: 15. Looked up from germline, CDR1 is SNHLY and CDR2 is FYNNEI. CDR3 amino acids: CASSTNFGTRGANEQFF. CDR3 nucleotide sequence: TGTGCCAGCAGTACAAACTTCGGGACTAGGGGGGCCAATGAGCAGTTCTTC.

The rearrangement links TRBV6-1 to TRBJ1-1, with TRBD1 matching 7 bases. V lost 0 bases, J lost 10 bases, and 8 bases stayed unmatched. CDR3 length equals 14 residues. Germline V gene lookup returns CDR1 MNHNS and CDR2 SASEGT. In nucleotides, the CDR3 is TGTGCCAGCAGTGAAGCTGGGACAGCGGCCATAGCTTTCTTT. This sequence encodes CASSEAGTAAIAFF.

This sequence joins TRBV3-1 (or the pseudogene TRBV3-2) and TRBJ2-7, with a weak D call TRBD1 (5 bases). CDR1 is LGHDT, CDR2 YNNKEL, per germline (reference sequence). The CDR3 sequence is 13 residues long. Deletions cut 4 bases from V and 2 bases from J, with 9 bases between. CDR3 DNA: TGTGCCAGCAGCCTCACAGGTCCCTACGAGCAGTACTTC. It yields the protein CASSLTGPYEQYF.

V usage is TRBV5-6 and J usage is TRBJ2-5; 7 bases match TRBD1. The CDR3 extends over 15 amino acids. The V gene end was trimmed by 4 bases and the J gene end by 4 bases; junction bases not matched to a gene: 10. Germline CDR1 SGHDT, CDR2 YYEEEE. CDR3 sequence (DNA): TGTGCCAGCAGCGCCCAAACAGGGGACGGAGAGACCCAGTACTTC. Translation gives CASSAQTGDGETQYF.

The chain links TRBV19 to TRBJ2-1; 9 nucleotides line up with TRBD2. V was clipped by 6 bases and J by 6 bases; unmatched bases: 3. This CDR3 has 13 amino acids. Germline V gives CDR1 LNHDA, CDR2 SQIVND (reference sequence). For the CDR3, the DNA is TGTGCCAGTAGGACTAGCGGTCCCAATGAGCAGTTCTTC. This gives the protein CASRTSGPNEQFF.

The chain carries TRBV5-4 and TRBJ1-1; 7 nucleotides match TRBD1. The CDR3 has 14 residues. With 2 bases clipped from V and 4 bases from J, the junction kept 5 bases outside the gene matches. CDR1 and CDR2 from the germline V gene are SGHNT and YYREEE (reference sequence). CDR3 DNA sequence: TGTGCCAGCAGCTTAATACAGGGGAGCACTGAAGCTTTCTTT. Translation gives CASSLIQGSTEAFF.

The V and J genes are TRBV24-1 and TRBJ2-3; 15 bases map to TRBD2. J lost 5 bases, V lost 4 bases, and 6 bases had no gene match. The CDR3 is made up of 17 amino acids. The germline CDR1 and CDR2 sequences are KGHDR and SFDVKD. CDR3 sequence reads: CATSETGLAGGVDTQYF. CDR3 in DNA: TGTGCCACCAGTGAAACGGGACTAGCGGGGGGTGTAGATACGCAGTATTTT.

The chain joins TRBV28 to TRBJ1-2, with TRBD1 matching 8 bases. CDR3 length: 14 amino acids. With 5 bases clipped from V and 7 bases from J, the junction kept 9 bases outside the gene matches. In germline, CDR1 is MDHEN, CDR2 SYDVKM. For the CDR3, the DNA is TGTGCCAGCAGTCTCCTCGGACAGGGAGGTGGCTACACCTTC. This codes for CASSLLGQGGGYTF.